These 29 T cell receptor beta chains were sequenced from one sample in a study of T cells in tuberculosis. The data were produced by immunoSEQ multiplex PCR, yet TCRdb's version contains in-frame clones alone and is incomplete. The top ten hold approximately 2% of the sample, which has 70,000 to 95,000 clones, approximately 90% seen once. Cells were sorted from thawed PBMC rested overnight and stained with GMM-loaded CD1B tetramer, viability dye and anti-CD3. CD1B tetramers were loaded with Rhodococcus equi-derived C32 glucose monomycolate. The sequencing input was CD1b-GMM tetramer-negative cells sorted from PBMCs. These receptors were taken from an adult woman with latent tuberculosis.

The J gene is TRBJ2-1, the V gene TRBV7-9; TRBD2 agrees at 15 bases. The CDR3 loop spans 17 amino acids. Per the germline V gene, CDR1 is SEHNR and CDR2 is FQNEAQ (reference sequence). After removal of 5 bases from V and 10 bases from J, the junction contained 12 bases not matched to a gene. The chain's CDR3 is CASSPGHGLAGGQEQFF. CDR3 DNA: TGTGCCAGCAGCCCGGGGCACGGACTAGCGGGGGGGCAGGAGCAGTTCTTC.

The rearrangement links TRBV28 to TRBJ2-1; the D is unclear. This CDR3 is built from 14 residues. Per the germline V gene, CDR1 is MDHEN and CDR2 is SYDVKM. Trimming removed 5 bases from V and 4 bases from J, with 12 bases in between. This CDR3 is CASSVDTFYNEQFF. The CDR3 DNA reads as TGTGCCAGCAGTGTAGACACCTTTTACAATGAGCAGTTCTTC.

This chain connects TRBV18 to TRBJ2-1, with 11 bases lining up with TRBD2. Per germline, CDR1 KGHSH and CDR2 LQKENI. V was clipped by 3 bases and J by 9 bases; unmatched bases: 4. CDR3 length equals 14 residues. The CDR3 loop reads CASSPSGGAIEQFF. The CDR3, as DNA: TGTGCCAGCTCACCTAGCGGGGGGGCTATTGAGCAGTTCTTC.

Note on this clone: At one of its ends the junction is not consistent with the germline gene, which may arise from a read error. The chain employs TRBV7-7 and TRBJ2-5, with D possibly matching TRBD1 (6 bases). CDR3 length: 13 residues. CDR1 SSHAT and CDR2 FNYEAQ come from the germline V gene (reference sequence). CDR3 loop: CASSRTVQETQYF. DNA for the CDR3: TGTGCTAGCAGCCGGACAGTCCAAGAGACCCAGTACTTC.

The genes are TRBV9 and TRBJ1-6; D perhaps matches TRBD1 (6 bases). Germline V gene data show CDR1 as SGDLS and CDR2 as YYNGEE. The CDR3 extends over 17 amino acids. The germline V and J ends were trimmed by 4 bases and 1 base, with 15 bases remaining between them. The CDR3 nucleotides read TGTGCCAGCAGCCGGGACAAACGACCGTCCTATAATTCACCCCTCCACTTT. This codes for CASSRDKRPSYNSPLHF.

The DNA for the CDR3 is TGTGCCAGTAGTATCACAGGGGAAAATCAGCCCCAGCATTTT. This translates into CASSITGENQPQHF. The rearrangement joins TRBV19 to TRBJ1-5, with 7 bases fitting TRBD1. Unmatched junction bases numbered 3, after V lost 3 bases and J lost 4 bases. The CDR3 length is 14 residues. The germline V gene has CDR1 LNHDA and CDR2 SQIVND (reference sequence).

The chain joins TRBV7-9 to TRBJ2-3, with TRBD1 identical over 10 bases. Germline V gives CDR1 SEHNR, CDR2 FQNEAQ (reference sequence). V was pared by 4 bases and J by 6 bases, with 7 bases of the junction left unmatched. The length of the CDR3 is 15 residues. The CDR3 is CASSWGTGVADTQYF. The CDR3 region has the DNA TGTGCCAGCAGCTGGGGGACAGGGGTAGCGGATACGCAGTATTTT.

This clone was observed once. The rearrangement joins TRBV30 to TRBJ1-2, with D uncertain. The V gene lost 1 base and the J gene lost 4 bases, with 10 bases spanning the gap. The CDR3 runs 13 residues. Germline V gene sequence: CDR1 GTSNPN, CDR2 SVGIG (reference sequence). The CDR3 DNA reads TGTGCCTGGAGTGCCGGCGGTAGCTATGGCTACACCTTC. This encodes CAWSAGGSYGYTF.

The chain couples TRBV2 to TRBJ1-5, with 12 bases aligning to TRBD1. Germline CDR1 and CDR2: SNHLY and FYNNEI. J lost 0 bases, V lost 6 bases, and 6 bases had no gene match. This CDR3 contains 17 residues. The CDR3, as DNA: TGTGCCAGCAGACGGGACAGGGGGCCCTATAGCAATCAGCCCCAGCATTTT. Amino acids: CASRRDRGPYSNQPQHF.

CDR3 loop: CATSGGAGLPLNEQFF. Here the CDR3 DNA reads TGTGCCACCAGCGGGGGGGCTGGACTGCCTTTGAATGAGCAGTTCTTC. The chain recombines TRBV15 with TRBJ2-1; D is possibly TRBD2 (7 bases). The CDR3 loop spans 16 amino acids. Trimming left V 5 bases short and J 7 bases short, with 21 bases between. Germline V gene sequence: CDR1 LNHNV, CDR2 YYDKDF (reference sequence). The full variable domain, in which reference TRBV15 and TRBJ2-1 provide the parts outside the CDR3, is DAMVIQNPRYQVTQFGKPVTLSCSQTLNHNVMYWYQQKSSQAPKLLFHYYDKDFNNEADTPDNFQSRRPNTSFCFLDIRSPGLGDTAMYLCATSGGAGLPLNEQFFGPGTRLTVL.

The V gene is TRBV7-2, the J gene TRBJ2-7; D unclear. Trimming left V 5 bases short and J 0 bases short, with 5 bases between. This CDR3 spans 12 amino acids. CDR1 is SGHTA, CDR2 FQGNSA, per germline. The CDR3 DNA is TGTGCCAGCAGCCTCTCCTCCTACGAGCAGTACTTC. Its translation: CASSLSSYEQYF.

This chain links TRBV30 with TRBJ1-2; 7 bases are shared with TRBD1. This CDR3 spans 12 amino acids. The germline gives CDR1 GTSNPN, CDR2 SVGIG (reference sequence). With 8 bases clipped from V and 4 bases from J, the junction kept 7 bases outside the gene matches. The CDR3 bases are TGTGCCGGGGGACAGCGCCTCTATGGCTACACCTTC. Protein product: CAGGQRLYGYTF.

The chain joins TRBV28 to TRBJ2-2; D gene ambiguous. V gave up 7 bases and J gave up 1 base, with 4 bases separating them. Looked up from germline, CDR1 is MDHEN and CDR2 is SYDVKM. The CDR3 length is 12 residues. The CDR3 here is CASKRNTGELFF. Written as DNA, the CDR3 is TGTGCCAGCAAGAGGAACACCGGGGAGCTGTTTTTT.

Here the CDR3 DNA reads TGTGCCAGCAGCTCGTCGTATCGGGAGCGGGATGGCTACACCTTC. Translated: CASSSSYRERDGYTF. V is TRBV7-6 and J is TRBJ1-2; D gene uncertain. V lost 4 bases, J lost 6 bases, and 18 bases lay in between. Germline V gene sequence: CDR1 SGHVS, CDR2 FNYEAQ. The CDR3 is made up of 15 amino acids.

This CDR3 is CASSPTVSDSPLHF. CDR3 DNA sequence: TGTGCCAGCAGTCCGACAGTATCAGATTCACCCCTCCACTTT. The V and J genes are TRBV28 and TRBJ1-6; possible D gene TRBD1, 5 bases. The CDR3 is made up of 14 amino acids. Germline lookup yields CDR1 MDHEN and CDR2 SYDVKM. V was trimmed by 5 bases and J by 8 bases, leaving 13 bases between them.

J is TRBJ2-1 and V is TRBV2, with 10 positions matching TRBD1. Germline loops: CDR1 SNHLY, CDR2 FYNNEI. The CDR3 contains 16 residues. V was clipped by 5 bases and J by 3 bases; unmatched bases: 7. The CDR3: CASSSTGTGVYNEQFF. In nucleotides, the CDR3 is TGTGCCAGCAGTTCCACCGGGACAGGGGTCTACAATGAGCAGTTCTTC.

This chain joins TRBV30 and TRBJ1-2, with 7 bases fitting TRBD1. Germline V lookup: CDR1 GTSNPN, CDR2 SVGIG (reference sequence). V was clipped by 8 bases and J by 4 bases; unmatched bases: 7. The CDR3 is 12 residues long. Here the CDR3 DNA reads TGTGCCAGATCAGGGGGTTCCTATGGCTACACCTTC. This translates into CARSGGSYGYTF.

The chain has TRBV7-2 and TRBJ1-1; unclear D gene. Germline V gene sequence: CDR1 SGHTA, CDR2 FQGNSA. The germline V and J ends were trimmed by 5 bases and 5 bases, with 15 bases remaining between them. This CDR3 comprises 14 residues. CDR3 DNA sequence: TGTGCCAGCAGCGCCCGGGGAGGAGTTACTGAAGCTTTCTTT. This encodes CASSARGGVTEAFF.

This chain connects TRBV6-6 to TRBJ1-6; D not resolved. Deletions cut 10 bases from V and 0 bases from J, with 13 bases between. Germline values: CDR1 MNHNY, CDR2 SVGAGI (reference sequence). This CDR3 is 15 amino acids long. Here the CDR3 DNA reads TGTGCCACCCAACGGGAGAGCTCCTATAATTCACCCCTCCACTTT. It translates to CATQRESSYNSPLHF.

The V gene is TRBV15, the J gene TRBJ1-1; D remains unclear. Trimming took off 4 bases at V and 11 bases at J, with 14 bases between the two ends. The germline V gene encodes CDR1 LNHNV and CDR2 YYDKDF (reference sequence). The CDR3 spans 12 residues. CDR3 in amino acids: CATSINQVRAFF. CDR3 nucleotide sequence: TGTGCCACCAGCATAAATCAGGTTAGGGCTTTCTTT.

This chain uses TRBV5-6 with TRBJ2-1; 7 nucleotides match TRBD1. The junction had 11 bases not matched to a gene; V was cut back by 4 bases and J by 7 bases. Germline V gene lookup returns CDR1 SGHDT and CDR2 YYEEEE. The CDR3 is made up of 15 amino acids. CDR3 DNA sequence: TGTGCCAGCAGCCCCCGGGCGAGGGGGCGAAATGAGCAGTTCTTC. Translated: CASSPRARGRNEQFF.

The chain carries TRBV19 and TRBJ2-1; D is undetermined. CDR3 size: 14 residues. CDR1 and CDR2 (germline): LNHDA, SQIVND (reference sequence). V gave up 10 bases and J gave up 1 base, with 14 bases separating them. This CDR3 is CATASQRSYNEQFF. Written as DNA, the CDR3 is TGTGCCACCGCCTCCCAGCGTTCCTACAATGAGCAGTTCTTC.

The chain couples TRBV28 to TRBJ2-5; 7 positions match TRBD1. The CDR3 sequence is 13 residues long. V was clipped by 3 bases and J by 5 bases; unmatched bases: 3. CDR1 is MDHEN, CDR2 SYDVKM, per germline. The CDR3 here is CASSFRGQETQYF. The CDR3 coding sequence is TGTGCCAGCAGTTTTAGGGGGCAGGAGACCCAGTACTTC.

V gene TRBV27 combines with J gene TRBJ1-5; 8 nucleotides match TRBD1. CDR1 is MNHEY and CDR2 is SMNVEV in the germline V gene (reference sequence). CDR3 length: 13 residues. Trimming took 5 bases from V and 6 from J; bases not matched to a gene: 3. CDR3 nucleotides: TGTGCCAGCAGTCCCCAGGGGGCTCAGCCCCAGCATTTT. It specifies CASSPQGAQPQHF.

This sequence joins TRBV11-3 and TRBJ2-7; D not resolved. CDR3 length: 13 amino acids. The V end was cut by 1 base, the J end by 3 bases, with 7 bases between. Germline V gives CDR1 SGHNT, CDR2 YENEEA. The CDR3: CASSLGGGYEQYV. Here the CDR3 DNA reads TGTGCCAGCAGCTTAGGAGGCGGCTACGAGCAGTACGTC.

V usage is TRBV7-2 and J usage is TRBJ1-4, with D tentatively TRBD1 (6 bases). Germline V CDR1 and CDR2: SGHTA, FQGNSA. The CDR3 sequence is 13 residues long. Trimming shortened V by 1 base and J by 8 bases, and 8 bases separated the two germline ends. The CDR3 coding sequence is TGTGCCAGCAGCTTAGTCAGGGGAGAAAAACTGTTTTTT. It yields the protein CASSLVRGEKLFF.

V is TRBV9 and J is TRBJ2-3; D ambiguous. The germline V gene has CDR1 SGDLS and CDR2 YYNGEE. Trimming left V 7 bases short and J 1 base short, with 13 bases between. The CDR3 extends over 14 amino acids. DNA of the CDR3: TGTGCCAGCTGTTGTAGTTTGGGCACAGATACGCAGTATTTT. Its translation: CASCCSLGTDTQYF.

V and J are TRBV15 and TRBJ1-3; D may be TRBD1 (6 bases). Germline-derived CDR1 and CDR2 are LNHNV and YYDKDF (reference sequence). The V end lost 5 bases, the J end lost 0 bases, and 14 bases lay between the germline ends. CDR3 length: 16 residues. DNA for the CDR3: TGTGCCACCAGCTCTAGGACAGTGCACTCTGGAAACACCATATATTTT. Protein: CATSSRTVHSGNTIYF.

The genes are TRBV15 and TRBJ1-5; weak D call: TRBD1 (5 bases). V lost 5 bases to trimming and J lost 0 bases, with 8 bases between them. Per germline, CDR1 LNHNV and CDR2 YYDKDF (reference sequence). This CDR3 has 14 amino acids. CDR3 sequence (DNA): TGTGCCACCAGCGAGGGACTTAGCAATCAGCCCCAGCATTTT. Encoded protein: CATSEGLSNQPQHF.